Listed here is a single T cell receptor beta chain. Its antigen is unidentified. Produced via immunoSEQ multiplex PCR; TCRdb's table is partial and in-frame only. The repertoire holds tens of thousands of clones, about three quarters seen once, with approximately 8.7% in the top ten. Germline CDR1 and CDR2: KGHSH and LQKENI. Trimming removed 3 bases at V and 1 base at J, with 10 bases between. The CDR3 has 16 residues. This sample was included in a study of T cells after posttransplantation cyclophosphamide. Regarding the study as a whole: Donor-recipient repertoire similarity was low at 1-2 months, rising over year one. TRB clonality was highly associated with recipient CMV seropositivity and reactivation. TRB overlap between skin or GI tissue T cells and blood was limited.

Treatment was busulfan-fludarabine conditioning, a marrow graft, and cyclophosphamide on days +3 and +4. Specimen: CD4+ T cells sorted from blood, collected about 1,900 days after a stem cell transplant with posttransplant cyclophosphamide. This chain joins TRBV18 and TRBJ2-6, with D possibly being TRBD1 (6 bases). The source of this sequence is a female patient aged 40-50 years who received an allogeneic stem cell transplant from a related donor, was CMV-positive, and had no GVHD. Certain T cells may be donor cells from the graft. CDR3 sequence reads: CASSPYRESGANVLTF. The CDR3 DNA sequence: TGTGCCAGCTCACCTTACAGGGAATCTGGGGCCAACGTCCTGACTTTC.